This is a list of T cell receptor beta chains from one sample in a study of blood T cell repertoires in COVID-19. Assay: immunoSEQ multiplex PCR; the TCRdb copy retains only in-frame clones and omits some. The sample comprises about 320,000 clones, approximately 85% of which are singletons, and about 7% rests with the top ten. The sequenced material came from peripheral blood. These receptors were collected from a human donor in a cohort sampled during active COVID-19. The CDR3 runs from the conserved cysteine through the conserved F or W. A D gene is named only where the DNA matches it firmly. Clone size is stated in some rows and not others, as once, few, many or a class when expanded.

TRBV7-2,-,-,TRBJ2-7,CASSLRSYEQYF,TGTGCCAGCAGCCTCCGGAGTTACGAGCAGTACTTC
TRBV19,-,-,TRBJ2-7,CASSIGGSQYF,TGTGCCAGTAGTATAGGCGGGTCGCAGTACTTC
TRBV30,-,-,TRBJ1-4,CAWSLRVGPVEKLFF,TGTGCCTGGAGTCTCAGGGTGGGCCCGGTTGAAAAACTGTTTTTT
TRBV6-4,TRBD2,-,TRBJ2-1,CASSDFLAGVPEQFF,TGTGCCAGCAGTGACTTCCTAGCGGGGGTACCTGAGCAGTTCTTC
TRBV29-1,TRBD2,-,TRBJ2-5,CSVARGDLGETQYF,TGCAGCGTCGCTCGGGGGGACCTCGGGGAGACCCAGTACTTC
TRBV4-2,-,-,TRBJ2-2,CASSQETFSSTGELFF,TGTGCCAGCAGCCAAGAAACTTTTTCGAGCACCGGGGAGCTGTTTTTT
TRBV5-4,TRBD2,few,TRBJ2-1,CASSWTSGVQNEQFF,TGTGCCAGCAGCTGGACTAGCGGGGTTCAGAATGAGCAGTTCTTC
TRBV18,-,few,TRBJ1-1,CASSQRGERTEAFF,TGTGCCAGCTCACAGCGGGGCGAGCGAACTGAAGCTTTCTTT
TRBV5-6,TRBD2,-,TRBJ2-5,CASSRAGGSQETQYF,TGTGCCAGCAGCCGAGCGGGGGGATCCCAAGAGACCCAGTACTTC
TRBV10-3,TRBD2,once,TRBJ2-7,CAISGGLAGQQYF,TGTGCCATCAGTGGGGGGCTAGCGGGTCAGCAGTACTTC
TRBV4-1,-,once,TRBJ2-2,CASSQTPPEGGVGELFF,TGCGCCAGCAGCCAAACCCCACCCGAGGGGGGGGTCGGGGAGCTGTTTTTT
TRBV5-1,TRBD2,many,TRBJ2-2,CASSFPSGDTGELFF,TGCGCCAGCAGCTTTCCTAGCGGGGACACCGGGGAGCTGTTTTTT
TRBV6-5,TRBD1,-,TRBJ1-2,CASRAGGAGYGYTF,TGTGCCAGCAGAGCAGGGGGCGCGGGCTATGGCTACACCTTC
TRBV20-1,-,-,TRBJ1-2,CSASRVGYGYTF,TGCAGTGCTAGTCGGGTAGGCTATGGCTACACCTTC
TRBV18,TRBD1,-,TRBJ1-2,CASSPPGQGNGYTF,TGTGCCAGCTCACCACCGGGACAGGGGAATGGCTACACCTTC
TRBV19,TRBD1,once,TRBJ1-5,CASSIGQGEGNQPQHF,TGTGCCAGTAGTATAGGCCAGGGGGAGGGCAATCAGCCCCAGCATTTT
TRBV14,TRBD1,-,TRBJ1-2,CASTRDRGLGYTF,TGTGCCAGCACCCGGGACAGGGGGCTTGGCTACACCTTC
TRBV6-5,-,-,TRBJ1-5,CASSQTRNQPQHF,TGTGCCAGCAGTCAAACCCGGAATCAGCCCCAGCATTTT
TRBV6-6,-,-,TRBJ1-1,CASRQKGPEAFF,TGTGCCAGCAGACAAAAGGGGCCGGAAGCTTTCTTT
TRBV7-3,-,-,TRBJ2-1,CASSLYHTGTSSYNEQFF,TGTGCCAGCAGCTTATACCACACAGGGACAAGCTCCTACAATGAGCAGTTCTTC
TRBV30,-,-,TRBJ1-1,CAWSALVPSEAFF,TGTGCCTGGAGTGCTTTAGTACCCTCTGAAGCTTTCTTT
TRBV19,-,-,TRBJ1-1,CASSPRGRWSTEAFF,TGTGCCAGTAGTCCCCGTGGCCGTTGGAGCACTGAAGCTTTCTTT
TRBV27,TRBD1,-,TRBJ1-5,CASRRGTGNNQPQHF,TGTGCCAGCAGACGAGGGACAGGGAACAATCAGCCCCAGCATTTT
TRBV7-3,TRBD1,-,TRBJ2-2,CASSPLAGTGPGELFF,TGTGCCAGCAGTCCTCTTGCCGGGACAGGACCCGGGGAGCTGTTTTTT
TRBV7-7,TRBD1,-,TRBJ2-2,CASSRDRGQAGELFF,TGTGCCAGCAGCAGGGACAGGGGGCAGGCCGGGGAGCTGTTTTTT
TRBV7-9,TRBD1,-,TRBJ2-7,CASSKGTGKNYEQYF,TGTGCCAGCAGCAAAGGGACAGGGAAAAACTACGAGCAGTACTTC
TRBV3-1/TRBV3-2,TRBD1,-,TRBJ2-3,CASSQVWDSSTDTQYF,TGTGCCAGCAGCCAAGTTTGGGACAGTAGCACAGATACGCAGTATTTT
TRBV7-8,TRBD1,-,TRBJ1-2,CASSRGQRYGYTF,TGTGCCAGCAGCAGGGGACAGCGGTATGGCTACACCTTC
TRBV13,-,-,TRBJ2-4,CASSLGQGRNIQYF,TGTGCCAGCAGCCTCGGCCAGGGAAGAAACATTCAGTACTTC
TRBV27,TRBD1,-,TRBJ2-7,CASSFRQGSSYEQYF,TGTGCCAGCAGTTTCAGACAGGGGAGCTCCTACGAGCAGTACTTC
TRBV2,-,-,TRBJ1-1,CASSLWQGDTEAFF,TGTGCCAGCAGTCTATGGCAAGGGGACACTGAAGCTTTCTTT
TRBV5-1,-,-,TRBJ1-1,CASSYYREEAFF,TGCGCCAGCAGCTACTACAGGGAAGAAGCTTTCTTT
TRBV2,TRBD2,-,TRBJ2-1,CASSDREASGGLNEQFF,TGTGCCAGCAGTGATAGAGAGGCTAGCGGGGGTTTAAATGAGCAGTTCTTC
TRBV18,-,-,TRBJ2-1,CASSPPPNSSVYNEQFF,TGTGCCAGCTCACCACCGCCCAACAGTTCTGTTTACAATGAGCAGTTCTTC
TRBV5-1,-,-,TRBJ1-4,CASSPGGALTEKLFF,TGCGCCAGCAGCCCTGGAGGGGCGTTGACTGAAAAACTGTTTTTT
TRBV15,-,-,TRBJ1-2,CATSITRTYGYTF,TGTGCCACCAGCATAACACGAACCTATGGCTACACCTTC
TRBV2,TRBD1,-,TRBJ1-4,CASGQVVEKLFF,TGTGCCAGCGGACAGGTCGTGGAAAAACTGTTTTTT
TRBV10-2,-,once,TRBJ1-1,CASSVYREWAEAFF,TGCGCCAGCAGTGTATACAGGGAGTGGGCTGAAGCTTTCTTT
TRBV4-1,-,-,TRBJ2-2,CASSQPRALEANTGELFF,TGCGCCAGCAGCCAGCCCAGGGCGCTAGAAGCGAACACCGGGGAGCTGTTTTTT